Sequencing of this T cell receptor (beta chain) was carried out in a study of T cell responses to AZD1222 COVID-19 vaccine. It was second doses at about 4 or about 12 weeks that were pooled. Study-level points and caveats: Only 5 to 7 individuals given AZD1222 were seropositive at baseline. Vaccination with two AZD1222 doses was followed by a rise in Spike-specific TCR breadth and depth. In all cases, repertoires were sampled only after the peak T cell response.

TCRdb keeps only in-frame clones here, not all; method: immunoSEQ multiplex PCR. The table has around 99,000 clones, approximately 93% seen once. A word on this clone: Its target is unknown.

Germline V gene sequence: CDR1 SGHNT, CDR2 YYREEE (reference sequence). J was trimmed by 8 bases and V by 4 bases; bases with no gene match: 10. This CDR3 has 16 amino acids. The origin of this receptor is an adult who received the AZD1222 COVID-19 vaccine. Sequencing was performed on peripheral blood, taken 28 days after the second AZD1222 dose. The rearrangement uses TRBV5-4 and TRBJ2-1; 12 bases map to TRBD1. The CDR3 loop is CASSLSGTGGFHEQFF. CDR3 in DNA: TGTGCCAGCAGCCTGTCCGGGACAGGGGGCTTCCATGAGCAGTTCTTC.